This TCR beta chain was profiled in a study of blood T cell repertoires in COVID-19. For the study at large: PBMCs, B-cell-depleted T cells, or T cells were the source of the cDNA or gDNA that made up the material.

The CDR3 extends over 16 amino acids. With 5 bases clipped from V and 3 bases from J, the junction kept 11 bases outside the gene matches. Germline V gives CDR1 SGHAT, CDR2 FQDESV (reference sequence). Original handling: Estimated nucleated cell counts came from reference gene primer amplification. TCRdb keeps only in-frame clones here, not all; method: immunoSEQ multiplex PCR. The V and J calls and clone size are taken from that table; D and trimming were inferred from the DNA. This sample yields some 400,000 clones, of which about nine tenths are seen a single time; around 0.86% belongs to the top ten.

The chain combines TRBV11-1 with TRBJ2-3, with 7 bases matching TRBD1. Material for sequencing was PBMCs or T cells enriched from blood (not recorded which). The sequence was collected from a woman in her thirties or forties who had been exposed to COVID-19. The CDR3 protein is CASSPTRDSSTDTQYF. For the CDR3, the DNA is TGTGCCAGCAGCCCAACCCGGGACAGTTCTACAGATACGCAGTATTTT. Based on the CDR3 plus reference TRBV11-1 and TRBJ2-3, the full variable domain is EAEVAQSPRYKITEKSQAVAFWCDPISGHATLYWYRQILGQGPELLVQFQDESVVDDSQLPKDRFSAERLKGVDSTLKIQPAELGDSAMYLCASSPTRDSSTDTQYFGPGTRLTVL.